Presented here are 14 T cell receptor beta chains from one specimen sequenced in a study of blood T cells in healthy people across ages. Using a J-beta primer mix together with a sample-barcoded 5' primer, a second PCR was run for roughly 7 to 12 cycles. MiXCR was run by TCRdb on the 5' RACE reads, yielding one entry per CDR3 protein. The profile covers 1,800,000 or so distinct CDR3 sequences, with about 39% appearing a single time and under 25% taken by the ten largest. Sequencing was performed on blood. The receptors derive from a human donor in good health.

The CDR3 loop reads CASSYGLAGGSEQFF. The CDR3 nucleotides read TGTGCCAGCAGCTACGGACTAGCGGGGGGGTCTGAGCAGTTCTTC. J is TRBJ2-1 and V is TRBV7-9, with 15 bases identical to TRBD2. The CDR3 has 15 amino acids. J gave up 9 bases and V 4 bases, and 4 bases lay outside the gene matches. Germline loops: CDR1 SEHNR, CDR2 FQNEAQ (reference sequence).

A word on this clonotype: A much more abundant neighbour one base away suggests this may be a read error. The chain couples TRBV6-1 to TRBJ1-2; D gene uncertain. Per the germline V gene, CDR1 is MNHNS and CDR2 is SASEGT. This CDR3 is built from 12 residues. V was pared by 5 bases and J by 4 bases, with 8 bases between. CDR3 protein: CASSTRPYGYTF. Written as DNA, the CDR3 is TGTGCCAGCAGTACCAGACCCTATGGCTACACCTTC.

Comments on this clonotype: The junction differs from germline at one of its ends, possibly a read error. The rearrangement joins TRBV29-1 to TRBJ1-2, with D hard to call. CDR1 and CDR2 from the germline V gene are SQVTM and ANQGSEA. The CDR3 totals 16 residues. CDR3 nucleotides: TGCAGCGTTGTTCGTGGCGCAACGAATCCTAACTATGGCTGCACCTTC. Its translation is CSVVRGATNPNYGCTF.

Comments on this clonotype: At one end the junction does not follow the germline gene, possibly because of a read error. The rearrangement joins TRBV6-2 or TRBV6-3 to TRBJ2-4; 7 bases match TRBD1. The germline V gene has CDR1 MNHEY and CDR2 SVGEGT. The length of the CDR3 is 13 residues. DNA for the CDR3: TGTGCCAGCAGACAGGGGTCACGAAACATTCATTACTTC. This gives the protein CASRQGSRNIHYF.

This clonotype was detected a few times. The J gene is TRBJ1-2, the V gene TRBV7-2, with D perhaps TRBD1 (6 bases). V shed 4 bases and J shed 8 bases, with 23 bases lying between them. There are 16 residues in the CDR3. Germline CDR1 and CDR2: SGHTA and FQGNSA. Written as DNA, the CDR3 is TGTGCCAGCAGCTCGAGCCCTGGACAGCTCCTCGAAGGCTACACCTTC. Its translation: CASSSSPGQLLEGYTF. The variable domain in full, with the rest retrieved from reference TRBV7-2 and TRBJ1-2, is GAGVSQSPSNKVTEKGKDVELRCDPISGHTALYWYRQSLGQGLEFLIYFQGNSAPDKSGLPSDRFSAERTGGSVSTLTIQRTQQEDSAVYLCASSSSPGQLLEGYTFGSGTRLTVV.

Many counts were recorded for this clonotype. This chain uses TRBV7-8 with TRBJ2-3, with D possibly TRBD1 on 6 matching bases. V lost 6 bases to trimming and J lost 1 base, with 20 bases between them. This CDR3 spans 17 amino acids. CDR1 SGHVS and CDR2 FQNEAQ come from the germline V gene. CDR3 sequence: CASSPNGGAGGTDTQYF. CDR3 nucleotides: TGTGCCAGCAGTCCAAATGGGGGAGCAGGGGGCACAGATACGCAGTATTTT.

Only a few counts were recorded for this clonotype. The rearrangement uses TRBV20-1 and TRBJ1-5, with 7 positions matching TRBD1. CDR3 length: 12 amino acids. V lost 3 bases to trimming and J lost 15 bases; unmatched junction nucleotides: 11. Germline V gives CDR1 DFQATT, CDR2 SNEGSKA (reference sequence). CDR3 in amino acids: CSASPRQGERHF. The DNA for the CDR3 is TGCAGTGCTAGCCCCCGACAGGGTGAACGGCATTTT.

The CDR3 nucleotides are TGCAGTGCTAGGGGGGCCGGGACTCGGAGTAACTATGGCTACACCTTC. Translation: CSARGAGTRSNYGYTF. The chain combines TRBV20-1 with TRBJ1-2; D perhaps matches TRBD1 (6 bases). Germline values: CDR1 DFQATT, CDR2 SNEGSKA (reference sequence). Trimming took off 3 bases at V and 1 base at J, with 18 bases between the two ends. The CDR3 length is 16 residues.

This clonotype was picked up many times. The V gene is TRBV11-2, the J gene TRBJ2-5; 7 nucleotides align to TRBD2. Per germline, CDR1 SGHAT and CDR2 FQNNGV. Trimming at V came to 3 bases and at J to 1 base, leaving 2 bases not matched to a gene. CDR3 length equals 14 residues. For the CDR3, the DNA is TGTGCCAGCAGCTTGCGGGGGATCCAAGAGACCCAGTACTTC. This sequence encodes CASSLRGIQETQYF.

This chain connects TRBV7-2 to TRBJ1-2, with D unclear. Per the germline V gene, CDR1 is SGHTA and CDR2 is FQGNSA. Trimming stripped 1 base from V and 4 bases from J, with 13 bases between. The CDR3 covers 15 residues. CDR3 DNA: TGTGCCAGCAGCTTAGAACGCTGGTCAACCTATGGCTACACCTTC. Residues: CASSLERWSTYGYTF.

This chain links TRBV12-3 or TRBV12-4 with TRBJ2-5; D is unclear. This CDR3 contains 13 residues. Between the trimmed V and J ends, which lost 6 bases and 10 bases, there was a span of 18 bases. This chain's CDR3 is CASRELGQEVQYF. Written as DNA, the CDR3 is TGTGCCAGCAGAGAGTTGGGTCAAGAGGTCCAGTACTTC.

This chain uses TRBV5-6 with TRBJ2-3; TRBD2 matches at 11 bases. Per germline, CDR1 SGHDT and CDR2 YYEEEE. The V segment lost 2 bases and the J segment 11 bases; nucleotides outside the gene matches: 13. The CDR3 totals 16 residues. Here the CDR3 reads CASSLSSSGGAIWQYF. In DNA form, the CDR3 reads TGTGCCAGCAGCTTATCAAGTAGCGGGGGGGCTATATGGCAGTATTTT.

In nucleotides, the CDR3 is TGTGCCAGTGGGTTGGGGGCGAGGTACGAGCAGTACTTC. It yields the protein CASGLGARYEQYF. V is TRBV6-5 and J is TRBJ2-4, with a weak D call TRBD1 (6 bases). The J call may be mistaken, given a closer DNA end match to TRBJ2-7. The CDR3 is made up of 13 amino acids. Per the germline V gene, CDR1 is MNHEY and CDR2 is SVGAGI.

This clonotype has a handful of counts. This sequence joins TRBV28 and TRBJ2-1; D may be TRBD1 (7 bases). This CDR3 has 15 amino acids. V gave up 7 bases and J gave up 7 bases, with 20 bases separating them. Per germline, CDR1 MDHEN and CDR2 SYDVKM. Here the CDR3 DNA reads TGTGCCAGCACCGGAGGAGGGGGCGCGGGAAATGAGCAGTTCTTC. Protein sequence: CASTGGGGAGNEQFF.